This entry lists 27 T cell receptor beta chains sequenced from one sample in a study of T cells expressing NK-cell markers. TCRdb reprocessed the 5' RACE reads, with one entry per CDR3 protein and no DNA. This sample lists about 160,000 distinct CDR3 sequences; its ten largest clones have approximately 17%. Material: blood T cells: a sorted CD56 or NKG2C T cell subset, CD4+ or CD8+ T cells, or bulk PBMC T cells (not recorded which). These receptors were collected from a woman between 18 and 70 years old in good health.

J is TRBJ1-5 and V is TRBV12-3 or TRBV12-4. The CDR3 totals 16 residues. The CDR3 protein is CASSLALGSDSGPQHF.

The chain combines TRBV20-1 with TRBJ1-4; the TRBD1 assignment by TCRdb is unverifiable without DNA. The length of the CDR3 is 15 residues. Germline V gene sequence: CDR1 DFQATT, CDR2 SNEGSKA (reference sequence). Here the CDR3 reads CSAPGAGRVGEKLFF.

This sequence joins TRBV7-2 and TRBJ2-3. This CDR3 comprises 15 residues. The germline V gene encodes CDR1 SGHTA and CDR2 FQGNSA. CDR3 region: CASSLLAQSTDTQYF.

The CDR3 sequence: CASSYQISPGANVLTF. V usage is TRBV6-5 and J usage is TRBJ2-6. CDR1 and CDR2 from the germline V gene are MNHEY and SVGAGI. This CDR3 comprises 16 residues.

The rearrangement uses TRBV3-1 and TRBJ2-5; as DNA is missing, the TRBD2 call by TCRdb cannot be tested. CDR3 length equals 17 residues. Looked up from germline, CDR1 is LGHDT and CDR2 is YNNKEL (reference sequence). The CDR3 protein is CASSQRIAGLQRETQYF.

This clonotype registers medium-sized by frequency. The chain combines TRBV20-1 with TRBJ2-3; TCRdb returns TRBD1, unconfirmable since there is no DNA. Germline lookup yields CDR1 DFQATT and CDR2 SNEGSKA (reference sequence). CDR3 length: 16 amino acids. The CDR3 region is CSGNWGWGYSTDTQYF.

The chain carries TRBV13 and TRBJ2-2; TCRdb's D call of TRBD2 is untestable without DNA. The CDR3 is 14 amino acids. Germline values: CDR1 PRHDT, CDR2 FYEKMQ (reference sequence). CDR3 region: CASSKGLVAGELFF.

This chain links TRBV6-4 with TRBJ2-2; the D gene TCRdb calls, TRBD2, cannot be checked with no DNA. Germline V gene data show CDR1 as MRHNA and CDR2 as SNTAGT. The CDR3 spans 16 residues. The CDR3 spells CASSDSAGGRTGELFF.

The chain recombines TRBV20-1 with TRBJ2-3; TCRdb proposes TRBD2, but this gene call is untestable without DNA. CDR3 size: 15 residues. Germline V gene sequence: CDR1 DFQATT, CDR2 SNEGSKA (reference sequence). CDR3 amino acids: CSARTSGHPSDTQYF.

The V and J genes are TRBV7-9 and TRBJ2-7. This CDR3 spans 12 amino acids. Looked up from germline, CDR1 is SEHNR and CDR2 is FQNEAQ (reference sequence). CDR3 residues: CASSPTPYEQYF.

The chain is built from TRBV6-5 and TRBJ2-3. This CDR3 has 18 amino acids. Germline V gives CDR1 MNHEY, CDR2 SVGAGI. Here the CDR3 reads CASSYAGSADLGTDTQYF.

The CDR3 is CASSPRGYSYNEQFF. The chain recombines TRBV21-1 with TRBJ2-1; checking the TCRdb D call of TRBD1 is not possible without DNA. TRBV21-1 is a documented pseudogene. This CDR3 region has 15 residues.

The chain couples TRBV20-1 to TRBJ2-5; as DNA is missing, the TRBD2 call by TCRdb cannot be tested. From germline, CDR1 is DFQATT and CDR2 SNEGSKA (reference sequence). This CDR3 has 14 residues. CDR3 in amino acids: CSAKRGTSWETQYF.

The CDR3: CASSLLRGLTGELFF. V is TRBV5-1 and J is TRBJ2-2; TCRdb names TRBD1, which stays unverified in the absence of DNA. CDR3 length: 15 residues. Germline loops: CDR1 SGHRS, CDR2 YFSETQ.

The chain employs TRBV7-2 and TRBJ2-7; absent DNA, TCRdb's TRBD1 call cannot be checked. Germline V CDR1 and CDR2: SGHTA, FQGNSA. The CDR3 sequence is 16 residues long. The CDR3 protein is CASSLALSGREGEQYF.

V usage is TRBV5-5 and J usage is TRBJ2-3. In germline, CDR1 is SGHKS, CDR2 YYEKEE (reference sequence). The CDR3 spans 13 residues. The CDR3 spells CASVDVSTDTQYF. Full variable domain (missing parts from reference TRBV5-5 and TRBJ2-3): DAGVTQSPTHLIKTRGQQVTLRCSPISGHKSVSWYQQVLGQGPQFIFQYYEKEERGRGNFPDRFSARQFPNYSSELNVNALLLGDSALYLCASVDVSTDTQYFGPGTRLTVL.

The CDR3 sequence is CASSSLAGSYNEQFF. The genes are TRBV7-2 and TRBJ2-1. Germline V CDR1 and CDR2: SGHTA, FQGNSA. This CDR3 has 15 amino acids.

V usage is TRBV5-1 and J usage is TRBJ2-3; there is no DNA to check the TCRdb D call of TRBD1. The germline CDR1 and CDR2 sequences are SGHRS and YFSETQ. The CDR3 covers 16 residues. CDR3 amino acids: CASSTGQGAGTDTQYF.

The V call is TRBV7-2, the J call TRBJ1-1; there is no DNA to check the TCRdb D call of TRBD1. The CDR3 loop spans 16 amino acids. Per germline, CDR1 SGHTA and CDR2 FQGNSA. CDR3: CASSSLSGTGAAEAFF.

The chain recombines TRBV3-1 with TRBJ2-3; TCRdb returns TRBD2, unconfirmable since there is no DNA. CDR1 and CDR2 from the germline V gene are LGHDT and YNNKEL (reference sequence). This CDR3 region has 18 residues. The CDR3 is CASSQGGTSGGARDTQYF.

The chain has TRBV29-1 and TRBJ2-3; TCRdb proposes TRBD1, but this gene call is untestable without DNA. Germline V CDR1 and CDR2: SQVTM, ANQGSEA. This CDR3 is 15 amino acids long. This CDR3 reads CSVEAVQTSPDTQYF.

The CDR3 is CATSRTVTGELFF. The chain employs TRBV24-1 and TRBJ2-2. CDR1 KGHDR and CDR2 SFDVKD come from the germline V gene. The CDR3 sequence is 13 residues long.

This sequence joins TRBV5-5 and TRBJ2-7. This CDR3 has 15 amino acids. Per the germline V gene, CDR1 is SGHKS and CDR2 is YYEKEE (reference sequence). The CDR3 protein is CASSLGFDSSYEQYF.

The chain joins TRBV5-1 to TRBJ2-3; TCRdb proposes TRBD1, but this gene call is untestable without DNA. The CDR3 spans 17 residues. Per germline, CDR1 SGHRS and CDR2 YFSETQ. CDR3 region: CASSFPAAEPGTDTQYF. Drawing the rest from reference TRBV5-1 and TRBJ2-3, the complete variable domain is KAGVTQTPRYLIKTRGQQVTLSCSPISGHRSVSWYQQTPGQGLQFLFEYFSETQRNKGNFPGRFSGRQFSNSRSEMNVSTLELGDSALYLCASSFPAAEPGTDTQYFGPGTRLTVL.

The V and J genes are TRBV20-1 and TRBJ2-1; TCRdb names TRBD1, which stays unverified in the absence of DNA. Germline CDR1 reads DFQATT; CDR2 reads SNEGSKA (reference sequence). The CDR3 loop spans 13 amino acids. This CDR3 is CSARTGGANEQFF.

The chain uses TRBV9 and TRBJ2-2; TCRdb proposes TRBD2, but this gene call is untestable without DNA. Germline loops: CDR1 SGDLS, CDR2 YYNGEE. The CDR3 covers 16 residues. The chain's CDR3 is CASSVGTSGSPGELFF.

This chain connects TRBV5-5 to TRBJ2-5; TCRdb's D call of TRBD1 is untestable without DNA. The germline CDR1 and CDR2 sequences are SGHKS and YYEKEE (reference sequence). The CDR3 spans 15 residues. CDR3 in amino acids: CASSLNRGFQETQYF.